The sequence of this T cell receptor beta chain was determined in a study of blood T cell repertoires in COVID-19. Study information: Some COVID-19 samples were acute and others convalescent; all came from the United States, Italy and Spain. PBMCs, B-cell-depleted T cells, or T cells provided the cDNA or gDNA that made up the material.

The CDR3 runs to 16 residues. Germline trimming cut 3 bases from V and 0 bases from J; bases unmatched to any gene: 8. Germline CDR1 SGHNT, CDR2 YYREEE (reference sequence). In the original workflow: For nucleated cells, counts were estimated from reference gene primer amplification. Some clones are missing from TCRdb's copy, which holds only in-frame ones; the method was immunoSEQ multiplex PCR. The DNA was the basis for D and trimming; V, J and clone size are from that table. The repertoire has about 170,000 clones, approximately 85% of them found once; the top ten carry 1% to 1.5%. Source material: peripheral blood. The chain has TRBV5-4 and TRBJ2-7; 8 nucleotides align to TRBD1. This TCR derives from a man between 60 and 75 years old who had recovered from COVID-19. In DNA form, the CDR3 reads TGTGCCAGCAGCTACTCGGACAGGGCTCTCTCCTACGAGCAGTACTTC. Translation gives CASSYSDRALSYEQYF.